This T cell receptor (beta chain) came from a study of early stage breast cancer tumors. In the study overall: ER+/PR+/HER2- status applied to twelve of 16 invasive breast tumors. The ER+/PR+/HER2- tumors included 7 or 8 ductal and four lobular carcinomas. Study results and limitations: Tumors had roughly 2.5-fold higher T cell density and higher clonality than adjacent normal breast tissue.

About this clone: Its specificity is not known.

Each sample had two DNA replicates, approximately 0.52 ug blood or about 1.5 ug tissue. Libraries were prepared by immunoSEQ multiplex PCR; TCRdb keeps only in-frame clonotypes and omits some of them. The sample comprises fewer than 15,000 clones, roughly 84% of which are singletons, and 4.9% rests with the top ten. CDR3 size: 15 residues. The origin of this receptor is a person aged 25 to 39 with breast cancer. The chain joins TRBV21-1 to TRBJ2-7; the table's TRBD2 call for D was not verified on the DNA. TRBV21-1 is a recognized pseudogene. Sequencing was performed on normal breast tissue next to the tumor. Here the CDR3 reads CASSKATGYLYEQYF. CDR3 nucleotide sequence: TGTGCCAGCAGCAAAGCAACGGGGTACCTCTACGAGCAGTACTTC.